Below are 11 T cell receptor beta chains sequenced from a single sample in a study of OX40 agonist ivuxolimab in advanced cancers. The data were produced by immunoSEQ multiplex PCR, yet TCRdb's version contains in-frame clones alone and is incomplete. The sample lists around 80,000 clones; approximately 86% were seen once. The starting material was CD4+ or CD8+ T cells sorted from blood, obtained in a trial of the OX40 agonist ivuxolimab. The receptors come from an adult with an advanced solid tumor such as melanoma, head and neck, liver or kidney cancer.

This rearrangement joins TRBV6-6 to TRBJ2-5, with 13 bases aligning to TRBD2. Germline V lookup: CDR1 MNHNY, CDR2 SVGAGI (reference sequence). The CDR3 totals 16 residues. With 7 bases clipped from V and 5 bases from J, the junction kept 10 bases outside the gene matches. The CDR3 sequence is CASITGLAGARETQYF. CDR3 DNA sequence: TGTGCCAGCATTACTGGACTAGCGGGGGCTCGCGAGACCCAGTACTTC.

The rearrangement uses TRBV19 and TRBJ1-6; possibly TRBD1 for D (5 bases). The CDR3 totals 14 residues. V was cut by 6 bases and J by 7 bases, with 13 bases left in between. CDR1 is LNHDA and CDR2 is SQIVND in the germline V gene (reference sequence). The CDR3 sequence: CASSEGQTNSPLHF. The CDR3, as DNA: TGTGCCAGTAGCGAGGGGCAGACGAATTCACCCCTCCACTTT.

This chain connects TRBV27 to TRBJ1-6, with D possibly matching TRBD1 (6 bases). The germline V and J ends were trimmed by 7 bases and 9 bases, with 19 bases remaining between them. This CDR3 has 15 residues. Germline V gives CDR1 MNHEY, CDR2 SMNVEV (reference sequence). The CDR3 spells CASTTLYRDGSPLHF. The CDR3, as DNA: TGTGCCAGCACCACCCTCTACAGGGATGGTTCACCCCTCCACTTT.

The chain joins TRBV4-2 to TRBJ2-1, with TRBD2 as a possible D gene (6 bases). CDR1 is LGHNA and CDR2 is YNFKEQ in the germline V gene. V was cut by 5 bases and J by 7 bases, with 15 bases left in between. The CDR3 runs 14 residues. The CDR3 DNA reads as TGTGCCAGCAGCACCCGGGACTGGGCGAATGAGCAGTTCTTC. Its protein product is CASSTRDWANEQFF.

The chain is built from TRBV5-1 and TRBJ1-4; 9 bases are a match to TRBD1. Germline CDR1 SGHRS, CDR2 YFSETQ. This CDR3 is 15 amino acids long. V gave up 0 bases and J gave up 8 bases; unmatched junction bases: 5. CDR3 bases: TGCGCCAGCAGCTTGGCCGGACAGGGGATCGAAAAACTGTTTTTT. This codes for CASSLAGQGIEKLFF.

The rearrangement uses TRBV6-1 and TRBJ2-7; a possible D gene is TRBD1 (6 bases). This CDR3 contains 15 residues. V was shortened by 5 bases and J by 0 bases, with 14 bases between the two germline ends. Germline assignment: CDR1 MNHNS and CDR2 SASEGT. Here the CDR3 DNA reads TGTGCCAGCAGTCAACAGGGCCTAAGCTCCTACGAGCAGTACGTC. The encoded protein is CASSQQGLSSYEQYV.

The chain employs TRBV19 and TRBJ2-5; D may correspond to TRBD1 or TRBD2 (6 bases each). There are 14 residues in the CDR3. V lost 5 bases, J lost 3 bases, and 13 bases lay in between. In germline, CDR1 is LNHDA, CDR2 SQIVND (reference sequence). The CDR3 is CASSSGGEEETQYF. The CDR3 nucleotides are TGTGCCAGTAGTTCCGGGGGCGAAGAAGAGACCCAGTACTTC.

This clone appeared a single time. In nucleotides, the CDR3 is TGTGCCAGCAGCCTGATAGCCAAAGAGACCCAGTACTTC. Encoded protein: CASSLIAKETQYF. The chain carries TRBV5-8 and TRBJ2-5; no firm D call. The V gene's germline CDR1 is SGHTS and CDR2 YDEGEE. The CDR3 is made up of 13 amino acids. The ends were cut back, 4 bases at V and 3 bases at J, with 10 bases in the middle. The full variable domain, rest sourced from reference TRBV5-8 and TRBJ2-5, is EAGVTQSPTHLIKTRGQQATLRCSPISGHTSVYWYQQALGLGLQFLLWYDEGEERNRGNFPPRFSGRQFPNYSSELNVNALELEDSALYLCASSLIAKETQYFGPGTRLLVL.

This clone has only a few counts. The chain joins TRBV5-1 to TRBJ1-6; D is ambiguous. The CDR3 totals 15 residues. The V end was cut by 0 bases, the J end by 7 bases, with 11 bases between. Germline loops: CDR1 SGHRS, CDR2 YFSETQ. The DNA for the CDR3 is TGCGCCAGCAGCTTGGACTCTGTAGAGAATTCACCCCTCCACTTT. It is translated as CASSLDSVENSPLHF.

V and J are TRBV5-5 and TRBJ2-7, with 8 bases lining up with TRBD1. Trimming removed 2 bases from V and 3 bases from J; junction bases left unmatched: 7. The CDR3 length is 15 residues. The germline V gene encodes CDR1 SGHKS and CDR2 YYEKEE (reference sequence). The CDR3 bases are TGTGCCAGCAGCTTCATTAGGGACAGGATCTACGAGCAGTACGTC. Protein product: CASSFIRDRIYEQYV.

CDR3 loop: CASSERGRGSPLHF. In nucleotides, the CDR3 is TGTGCCAGCAGTGAGCGAGGGCGCGGATCACCCCTCCACTTT. The rearrangement joins TRBV2 to TRBJ1-6, with unresolved D. V lost 3 bases, J lost 10 bases, and 13 bases lay in between. The CDR3 runs 14 residues. The germline gives CDR1 SNHLY, CDR2 FYNNEI.